Each of the 10 T cell receptor beta chains below was sequenced from the same sample in a study of radiation and T cells in renal cell carcinoma. The data were produced by immunoSEQ multiplex PCR, yet TCRdb's version contains in-frame clones alone and is incomplete. This sample carries about 130,000 clones, around 85% of them seen once, and the ten largest clones take 5% to 6.5%. Time point given: blood 2 weeks post-SBRT. Treatment noted: 15 Gy SBRT to primary tumor, nephrectomy 4 weeks later. This specimen was blood, taken from a patient whose treatment included radiotherapy and nephrectomy. The receptors here all came from a man aged 45-60 years with renal cell carcinoma.

This chain uses TRBV2 with TRBJ1-2; unclear D gene. From germline, CDR1 is SNHLY and CDR2 FYNNEI. V lost 4 bases, J lost 5 bases, and 8 bases lay in between. The CDR3 is made up of 12 amino acids. Written as DNA, the CDR3 is TGTGCCAGCAGTGGAACGCGGTATGGCTACACCTTC. Amino acid sequence: CASSGTRYGYTF.

The rearrangement uses TRBV7-2 and TRBJ2-6; 9 nucleotides align to TRBD1. The CDR3 contains 19 residues. Germline CDR1 is SGHTA and CDR2 is FQGNSA. Trimming removed 4 bases from V and 1 base from J; junction bases left unmatched: 11. DNA of the CDR3: TGTGCCAGCAGCTCCACCCGGCGACAGGGGGTATCTGGGGCCAACGTCCTGACTTTC. It translates to CASSSTRRQGVSGANVLTF.

V and J are TRBV10-3 and TRBJ2-3; 10 positions agree with TRBD1. V lost 10 bases, J lost 2 bases, and 6 bases stayed unmatched. Germline V lookup: CDR1 ENHRY, CDR2 SYGVKD. CDR3 length: 14 residues. CDR3 DNA: TGTGCCACCCGGGACAGGGGCTCCACAGATACGCAGTATTTT. This sequence encodes CATRDRGSTDTQYF.

V and J are TRBV27 and TRBJ1-6; no firm D call. V lost 0 bases and J 6 bases, leaving 9 bases between the germline ends. Germline assignment: CDR1 MNHEY and CDR2 SMNVEV (reference sequence). The CDR3 extends over 15 amino acids. The CDR3 coding sequence is TGTGCCAGCAGTTTATCTTCACAGATTAATTCACCCCTCCACTTT. Translated: CASSLSSQINSPLHF.

This chain uses TRBV28 with TRBJ1-2; weak D call: TRBD1 (5 bases). The ends were cut back, 7 bases at V and 2 bases at J, with 11 bases in the middle. There are 13 residues in the CDR3. The germline V gene encodes CDR1 MDHEN and CDR2 SYDVKM. CDR3 nucleotides: TGTGCCAGCACATTGCGGGGGAACTATGGCTACACCTTC. Its protein is CASTLRGNYGYTF.

The chain is built from TRBV6-4 and TRBJ2-3; D is perhaps TRBD1 (5 bases). Germline V gene sequence: CDR1 MRHNA, CDR2 SNTAGT. The CDR3 totals 12 residues. Trimming stripped 4 bases from V and 5 bases from J, with 7 bases between. The CDR3 here is CASSGQGDTQYF. The CDR3 nucleotides read TGTGCCAGCAGTGGCCAGGGAGATACGCAGTATTTT.

This rearrangement joins TRBV30 to TRBJ2-5, with 10 bases lining up with TRBD2. CDR3 length: 17 residues. Germline V gene sequence: CDR1 GTSNPN, CDR2 SVGIG (reference sequence). J was trimmed by 4 bases and V by 2 bases; bases with no gene match: 13. The CDR3 loop reads CAWSLREIAGGGETQYF. CDR3 DNA: TGTGCCTGGAGTCTACGGGAAATAGCGGGAGGAGGAGAGACCCAGTACTTC.

The table lists this clone with a count of one. The chain has TRBV7-2 and TRBJ2-7; TRBD2 is a possible D gene (5 bases). Germline V lookup: CDR1 SGHTA, CDR2 FQGNSA. The CDR3 extends over 14 amino acids. The V and J ends lost 1 base and 2 bases respectively, with 9 bases between them. The chain's CDR3 is CASSLGLRAYEQYF. The CDR3 DNA reads as TGTGCCAGCAGCTTAGGCCTGAGGGCCTACGAGCAGTACTTC.

The chain joins TRBV6-6 to TRBJ1-5, with 11 nucleotides matching TRBD1. The CDR3 sequence is 15 residues long. The junction had 7 bases not matched to a gene; V was cut back by 6 bases and J by 6 bases. Germline-derived CDR1 and CDR2 are MNHNY and SVGAGI (reference sequence). CDR3 DNA: TGTGCCAGCAGCCCGGACAGGGGGCAGGGTCAGCCCCAGCATTTT. It yields the protein CASSPDRGQGQPQHF.

J is TRBJ1-2 and V is TRBV2; no clear D gene. CDR1 is SNHLY, CDR2 FYNNEI, per germline. V was clipped by 9 bases and J by 5 bases, with 22 bases between them. The CDR3 is 15 residues long. The CDR3, as DNA: TGTGCCAGAGAGACACCGGGAAGCTCTGGGTATGGCTACACCTTC. Translation gives CARETPGSSGYGYTF.